A single sample is the source of the 21 T cell receptor beta chains below, sequenced in a study of early T cells in non-severe SARS-CoV-2 infection. TCRdb itself ran the 5' RACE reads through MiXCR, one entry per CDR3 protein. The sample lists 50,000 to 80,000 distinct CDR3 sequences, 7% to 9.5% occurring once. The specimen comprised whole blood, sampled at baseline. These receptors came from an adult who was a healthcare worker with PCR-confirmed SARS-CoV-2 infection or an uninfected control (not recorded which).

This clonotype has ten or more counts. The chain carries TRBV19 and TRBJ1-6, with unresolved D. The CDR3 runs to 16 residues. The V end was cut by 5 bases, the J end by 6 bases, with 17 bases between. CDR1 is LNHDA, CDR2 SQIVND, per germline (reference sequence). In nucleotides, the CDR3 is TGTGCCAGTAGTCCCCCTGCTGGGGATACTAATTCACCCCTCCACTTT. Protein: CASSPPAGDTNSPLHF.

The chain carries TRBV4-2 and TRBJ2-3; D is undetermined. Germline V gene data show CDR1 as LGHNA and CDR2 as YNFKEQ. The CDR3 is 16 residues long. V shed 4 bases and J shed 4 bases, with 18 bases lying between them. In nucleotides, the CDR3 is TGTGCCAGCAGCCTCACCAGCCCCCAAATTCCAGATACGCAGTATTTT. Translating it yields CASSLTSPQIPDTQYF.

The chain couples TRBV29-1 to TRBJ2-3; TRBD1 aligns across 11 bases. Looked up from germline, CDR1 is SQVTM and CDR2 is ANQGSEA. V dropped 3 bases and J dropped 5; count of bases not matched to a gene: 4. The CDR3 length is 14 residues. The CDR3 reads CSVEDRGRVDTQYF. Here the CDR3 DNA reads TGCAGCGTTGAGGACAGGGGGCGGGTAGATACGCAGTATTTT.

Many counts were recorded for this clonotype. This chain joins TRBV20-1 and TRBJ1-5; D uncertain. The V gene lost 3 bases and the J gene lost 7 bases, with 10 bases spanning the gap. CDR1 is DFQATT and CDR2 is SNEGSKA in the germline V gene (reference sequence). This CDR3 spans 12 amino acids. CDR3 sequence reads: CSASLLGQPQHF. The CDR3 DNA sequence: TGCAGTGCTAGTCTGCTCGGACAGCCCCAGCATTTT.

This clonotype was seen more than once but under ten times. V gene TRBV6-6 combines with J gene TRBJ1-2; 8 bases are a match to TRBD1. The ends lost 5 bases at V and 5 bases at J; junction bases unmatched: 7. CDR3 length equals 14 residues. Per germline, CDR1 MNHNY and CDR2 SVGAGI (reference sequence). For the CDR3, the DNA is TGTGCCAGCAGTGCCCGACAGGGGCATTATGGCTACACCTTC. Protein product: CASSARQGHYGYTF.

This clonotype has at least ten counts. This sequence joins TRBV30 and TRBJ2-5; 9 bases agree with TRBD1. The CDR3 length is 14 residues. The trim removed 6 bases at V and 4 bases at J, leaving 9 bases unmatched. The V gene's germline CDR1 is GTSNPN and CDR2 SVGIG (reference sequence). The CDR3 loop reads CACLGQGMIETQYF. The CDR3 coding sequence is TGTGCCTGTTTGGGACAGGGAATGATAGAGACCCAGTACTTC.

The sample holds many counts of this clonotype. The V call is TRBV11-2, the J call TRBJ2-1; no definite D call. Germline CDR1 and CDR2: SGHAT and FQNNGV. The CDR3 contains 12 residues. V lost 0 bases and J 7 bases, leaving 4 bases between the germline ends. The CDR3 nucleotides read TGTGCCAGCAGCTTAGAACGGAATGAGCAGTTCTTC. Its protein is CASSLERNEQFF.

The J gene is TRBJ2-2, the V gene TRBV20-1, with 7 bases aligning to TRBD2. Trimming removed 5 bases from V and 3 bases from J; junction bases left unmatched: 6. This CDR3 is 14 amino acids long. CDR1 and CDR2 (germline): DFQATT, SNEGSKA (reference sequence). Here the CDR3 reads CSAEAGPYTGELFF. CDR3 nucleotides: TGCAGTGCTGAAGCGGGGCCCTACACCGGGGAGCTGTTTTTT.

This clonotype was counted many times. V is TRBV12-3 or TRBV12-4 and J is TRBJ2-2; 7 nucleotides match TRBD2. The CDR3 loop spans 14 amino acids. V trimming: 5 bases; J trimming: 6 bases; junction bases outside the gene matches: 6. CDR3 sequence: CASSASRGAGELFF. The CDR3 DNA sequence: TGTGCCAGCAGTGCCTCCCGGGGGGCCGGGGAGCTGTTTTTT.

The rearrangement uses TRBV7-2 and TRBJ2-1; D unresolved. The V and J ends lost 1 base and 10 bases respectively, with 17 bases between them. The CDR3 runs 15 residues. Germline CDR1 and CDR2: SGHTA and FQGNSA. In DNA form, the CDR3 reads TGTGCCAGCAGCTTAGAAGGACGTAGCCTGGGCGAGCAGTTCTTC. The encoded protein is CASSLEGRSLGEQFF.

This clonotype was picked up a small number of times. V is TRBV6-2 or TRBV6-3 and J is TRBJ2-2, with D perhaps matching TRBD1 or TRBD2 (6 bases each). CDR1 is MNHEY, CDR2 SVGEGT, per germline. V lost 6 bases and J 4 bases, leaving 15 bases between the germline ends. The CDR3 loop spans 15 amino acids. CDR3: CASRFSGGGTGELFF. CDR3 DNA sequence: TGTGCCAGCAGATTCAGCGGAGGGGGCACCGGGGAGCTGTTTTTT.

This chain joins TRBV20-1 and TRBJ1-1; D gene uncertain. This CDR3 is 11 amino acids long. Germline V gene data show CDR1 as DFQATT and CDR2 as SNEGSKA (reference sequence). Trimming cost V 6 bases and J 5 bases, with 10 bases left between them. This CDR3 reads CSAAGGTEAFF. The CDR3 region has the DNA TGCAGTGCCGCAGGCGGAACTGAAGCTTTCTTT.

This clonotype came up many times. The V call is TRBV9, the J call TRBJ2-7; no definite D call. There are 13 residues in the CDR3. CDR1 is SGDLS and CDR2 is YYNGEE in the germline V gene. Between the trimmed V and J ends, which lost 1 base and 3 bases, there was a span of 8 bases. The CDR3 DNA sequence: TGTGCCAGCAGCGTAAGCCCGTACTACGAGCAGTACTTC. This gives the protein CASSVSPYYEQYF.

This chain links TRBV11-3 with TRBJ2-2; 7 bases map to TRBD1. V lost 3 bases to trimming and J lost 3 bases; unmatched junction nucleotides: 1. The V gene's germline CDR1 is SGHNT and CDR2 YENEEA. The CDR3 has 14 amino acids. The CDR3 sequence is CASSFQGDTGELFF. The CDR3 nucleotides read TGTGCCAGCAGCTTCCAGGGGGACACCGGGGAGCTGTTTTTT. The variable domain in full, with the rest retrieved from reference TRBV11-3 and TRBJ2-2, is EAGVVQSPRYKIIEKKQPVAFWCNPISGHNTLYWYLQNLGQGPELLIRYENEEAVDDSQLPKDRFSAERLKGVDSTLKIQPAELGDSAVYLCASSFQGDTGELFFGEGSRLTVL.

As for this clonotype: A read error may be the cause here, since a much bigger clone is one base away. This likely comes from a read error, as the CDR3 has no conserved phenylalanine or tryptophan at its end. This sequence joins TRBV10-1 and TRBJ2-7; D possibly corresponds to TRBD2 (6 bases). The germline V gene encodes CDR1 WNHNN and CDR2 SYGVQD (reference sequence). V was clipped by 0 bases and J by 0 bases, with 15 bases between them. The CDR3 loop spans 17 amino acids. CDR3 region: CASSESGGGMSSYEQYY. The CDR3 DNA follows: TGCGCCAGCAGTGAGTCAGGAGGCGGGATGAGCTCCTACGAGCAGTACTAC.

This clonotype was observed at least ten times. The CDR3 DNA follows: TGTGCCAGCAGCTCGCAGGGGGGCAGCACAGATACGCAGTATTTT. Translation: CASSSQGGSTDTQYF. V is TRBV7-9 and J is TRBJ2-3; a weak D match, TRBD1 (7 bases). Germline CDR1 is SEHNR and CDR2 is FQNEAQ (reference sequence). Between the trimmed V and J ends, which lost 4 bases and 0 bases, there was a span of 11 bases. The CDR3 is made up of 15 amino acids. Full variable domain (remainder filled in from reference TRBV7-9 and TRBJ2-3): DTGVSQNPRHKITKRGQNVTFRCDPISEHNRLYWYRQTLGQGPEFLTYFQNEAQLEKSRLLSDRFSAERPKGSFSTLEIQRTEQGDSAMYLCASSSQGGSTDTQYFGPGTRLTVL.

This clonotype was recorded a few times. V gene TRBV6-5 combines with J gene TRBJ2-1; TRBD2 matches at 8 bases. The trim removed 6 bases at V and 7 bases at J, leaving 14 bases unmatched. This CDR3 is 16 amino acids long. The germline CDR1 and CDR2 sequences are MNHEY and SVGAGI. The CDR3 DNA follows: TGTGCCAGCAGCCTAAGGGGGAGCGGGAGACTGAATGAGCAGTTCTTC. This translates into CASSLRGSGRLNEQFF.

This clonotype was recorded a few times. V usage is TRBV7-6 and J usage is TRBJ1-4; D is unclear. The CDR3 is 12 amino acids. Trimming cost V 4 bases and J 5 bases, with 5 bases left between them. The germline gives CDR1 SGHVS, CDR2 FNYEAQ. The CDR3 coding sequence is TGTGCCAGCAGCTCCCGGAATGAAAAACTGTTTTTT. It yields the protein CASSSRNEKLFF.

Only a few counts were recorded for this clonotype. The chain joins TRBV5-1 to TRBJ2-1; 10 bases agree with TRBD2. The ends lost 4 bases at V and 7 bases at J; junction bases unmatched: 11. CDR1 is SGHRS, CDR2 YFSETQ, per germline. CDR3 size: 16 residues. CDR3 sequence: CASSLRVSGRMNEQFF. The CDR3 DNA reads as TGCGCCAGCAGCCTCCGCGTTAGCGGGAGGATGAATGAGCAGTTCTTC.

The chain recombines TRBV19 with TRBJ1-5; no definite D call. Trimming removed 7 bases from V and 5 bases from J, with 15 bases in between. CDR1 is LNHDA and CDR2 is SQIVND in the germline V gene (reference sequence). The CDR3 consists of 14 residues. CDR3 in amino acids: CASTEGRVDQPQHF. The CDR3 nucleotides read TGTGCCAGTACCGAAGGGAGGGTTGATCAGCCCCAGCATTTT.

Worth noting for this clonotype: The junction departs from germline at one end; a sequencing error may be responsible. The rearrangement joins TRBV6-5 to TRBJ2-1; no firm D call. From germline, CDR1 is MNHEY and CDR2 SVGAGI. The CDR3 sequence is 13 residues long. The CDR3 DNA follows: TGTGCCAGCAGCCCCGGGCCGGACCCACAAAGAAGCTTC. It codes for CASSPGPDPQRSF.